These 15 T cell receptor beta chains originate from one sample sequenced in a study of OX40 agonist ivuxolimab in advanced cancers. Only in-frame clones appear in the TCRdb table, and some are missing; sequencing was by immunoSEQ multiplex PCR. The sample carries roughly 90,000 clones, about 89% recorded once. Specimen: CD4+ or CD8+ T cells sorted from blood, collected in a trial of the OX40 agonist ivuxolimab. These receptors came from an adult with an advanced solid tumor such as melanoma, head and neck, liver or kidney cancer.

The rearrangement uses TRBV1 and TRBJ2-1; no check of the table's D call, TRBD2, against the DNA was made. TRBV1 has pseudogene status. This CDR3 region has 15 residues. CDR3 bases: TGCACCAGCAGCCAAGCCGACTTCCCATACAATGAGCAGTTCTTC. Translation: CTSSQADFPYNEQFF.

The chain links TRBV5-1 to TRBJ1-5; tentative D call: TRBD1 (6 bases). This CDR3 region has 14 residues. Germline V gives CDR1 SGHRS, CDR2 YFSETQ. V lost 0 bases and J 5 bases, leaving 9 bases between the germline ends. The CDR3 loop is CASSLGQVDQPQHF. CDR3 coding DNA: TGCGCCAGCAGCTTGGGACAGGTTGATCAGCCCCAGCATTTT.

The chain recombines TRBV6-5 with TRBJ2-1; 11 bases line up with TRBD1. The CDR3 covers 13 residues. Germline-derived CDR1 and CDR2 are MNHEY and SVGAGI. The trim removed 8 bases at V and 6 bases at J, leaving 3 bases unmatched. The CDR3 DNA sequence: TGTGCCAGCGGGGACAGGGGGAGCAATGAGCAGTTCTTC. Translating it yields CASGDRGSNEQFF.

The chain recombines TRBV27 with TRBJ1-4; weak D call: TRBD1 (5 bases). Germline loops: CDR1 MNHEY, CDR2 SMNVEV (reference sequence). The V end was cut by 3 bases, the J end by 0 bases, with 11 bases between. The CDR3 covers 16 residues. The CDR3 is CASSFLGGSTNEKLFF. The CDR3 nucleotides read TGTGCCAGCAGTTTCTTGGGGGGTTCAACTAATGAAAAACTGTTTTTT.

The rearrangement links TRBV6-5 to TRBJ2-7, with D perhaps matching TRBD1 (5 bases). Germline V gene sequence: CDR1 MNHEY, CDR2 SVGAGI. This CDR3 comprises 13 residues. V dropped 4 bases and J dropped 5 bases, with 12 bases sitting between them. CDR3 sequence: CASSFGAINEQYF. The CDR3 nucleotides read TGTGCCAGCAGTTTTGGGGCGATCAACGAGCAGTACTTC.

The chain has TRBV29-1 and TRBJ2-3, with 9 bases lining up with TRBD1. J was trimmed by 3 bases and V by 6 bases; bases with no gene match: 4. The CDR3 covers 13 residues. Germline assignment: CDR1 SQVTM and CDR2 ANQGSEA. The CDR3 DNA reads as TGCAGCGTACCGGACAGGGGAACAGATACGCAGTATTTT. Its protein is CSVPDRGTDTQYF.

This sequence joins TRBV30 and TRBJ2-7; D might be TRBD1 or TRBD2, each matching 5 bases. This CDR3 contains 13 residues. Trimming took off 1 base at V and 6 bases at J, with 13 bases between the two ends. Germline V gene sequence: CDR1 GTSNPN, CDR2 SVGIG (reference sequence). DNA for the CDR3: TGTGCCTGGAGTGGAGGGGTCTCCCGCGAGCAGTACTTC. Protein sequence: CAWSGGVSREQYF.

The chain couples TRBV9 to TRBJ2-1; no definite D call. Germline CDR1 and CDR2: SGDLS and YYNGEE. V lost 0 bases and J 2 bases, leaving 9 bases between the germline ends. This CDR3 spans 15 amino acids. CDR3 sequence: CASSVGGTTYNEQFF. The CDR3 nucleotides are TGTGCCAGCAGCGTAGGGGGAACAACCTACAATGAGCAGTTCTTC.

The chain uses TRBV10-3 and TRBJ2-2, with D perhaps matching TRBD1 (6 bases). CDR3 length: 15 amino acids. The V end lost 9 bases, the J end lost 4 bases, and 18 bases lay between the germline ends. Germline V gene sequence: CDR1 ENHRY, CDR2 SYGVKD. The CDR3 spells CAIGASGASTGELFF. The CDR3 DNA follows: TGTGCCATTGGTGCTTCAGGGGCGAGCACCGGGGAGCTGTTTTTT.

The chain has TRBV6-1 and TRBJ1-5, with no clear D. The V end was cut by 8 bases, the J end by 1 base, with 15 bases between. This CDR3 has 15 residues. CDR1 and CDR2 (germline): MNHNS, SASEGT. The CDR3 DNA reads TGTGCCAGCGGACGGTCGGCAGACAGCAATCAGCCCCAGCATTTT. Translating gives CASGRSADSNQPQHF.

The chain employs TRBV27 and TRBJ1-2, with D hard to call. V was clipped by 2 bases and J by 6 bases, with 19 bases between them. Per germline, CDR1 MNHEY and CDR2 SMNVEV (reference sequence). There are 16 residues in the CDR3. In DNA form, the CDR3 reads TGTGCCAGCAGTTTAGGAGGAGCTATTCCGCGGAATGGCTACACCTTC. It is translated as CASSLGGAIPRNGYTF.

The V and J genes are TRBV10-1 and TRBJ2-5; D may be TRBD2 (6 bases). CDR1 and CDR2 from the germline V gene are WNHNN and SYGVQD (reference sequence). Trimming removed 4 bases at V and 11 bases at J, with 17 bases between. The CDR3 is made up of 13 amino acids. The CDR3 region has the DNA TGCGCCAGCAGTGCGGGGCCGACGGGAGAGCAGTACTTC. Its translation: CASSAGPTGEQYF.

The V and J genes are TRBV28 and TRBJ2-4; D unclear. Per germline, CDR1 MDHEN and CDR2 SYDVKM. V gave up 4 bases and J gave up 5 bases, with 6 bases separating them. CDR3 length equals 12 residues. The CDR3 is CASSSGENIQYF. CDR3 DNA: TGTGCCAGCAGTTCAGGCGAAAACATTCAGTACTTC.

V is TRBV6-5 and J is TRBJ1-5; D gene unclear. CDR1 and CDR2 (germline): MNHEY, SVGAGI. The CDR3 spans 13 residues. Deletions cut 4 bases from V and 4 bases from J, with 8 bases between. In DNA, the CDR3 is TGTGCCAGCAGTTTCCGGAGGAATCAGCCCCAGCATTTT. Amino acid sequence: CASSFRRNQPQHF.

The genes are TRBV9 and TRBJ2-1; the D is unclear. The length of the CDR3 is 14 residues. V lost 4 bases and J 1 base, leaving 9 bases between the germline ends. The germline V gene has CDR1 SGDLS and CDR2 YYNGEE. The CDR3 DNA reads as TGTGCCAGCAGCCCCGGCGGATCCTACAATGAGCAGTTCTTC. Translating gives CASSPGGSYNEQFF.